The 8 T cell receptor beta chains reported below all come from one sample, sequenced in a study of CD8+CD57+ T cells in acquired aplastic anemia. An expansion of CD8+CD57+ cells by flow cytometry had been shown in patients chosen for sequencing. Genomic DNA constituted the template upon which TCR beta VDJ and CDR3 profiling was performed. A single record per CDR3 protein comes from TCRdb applying MiXCR to the reads. Of 450,000 to 600,000 distinct CDR3 sequences in the sample, about a third are singletons; the top ten hold nearly 0.85%. What was sequenced was sorted CD4+, CD8+, or CD8+CD57+ T cells (not recorded which) from PBMCs. Source of these receptors: a human donor with aplastic anemia.

The chain links TRBV20-1 to TRBJ2-3, with D tentatively TRBD2 (7 bases). Trimming left V 0 bases short and J 6 bases short, with 22 bases between. The CDR3 loop spans 17 amino acids. CDR1 and CDR2 (germline): DFQATT, SNEGSKA (reference sequence). For the CDR3, the DNA is TGCAGTGCTAGAGACTTGGGGAGACGGGGGGCATTGGATACGCAGTATTTT. Protein sequence: CSARDLGRRGALDTQYF.

This clonotype was observed at least ten times. The chain combines TRBV7-2 with TRBJ2-7; D ambiguous. This CDR3 contains 12 residues. Per germline, CDR1 SGHTA and CDR2 FQGNSA. With 2 bases removed from V and 5 bases from J, the gap between germline ends came to 7 bases. CDR3 bases: TGTGCCAGCAGCTTAAGCAAGCACGAGCAGTACTTC. Encoded protein: CASSLSKHEQYF.

This clonotype was observed a handful of times. A much more abundant neighbour one base away suggests this may be a read error. Because the CDR3 is missing its conserved closing phenylalanine or tryptophan, this is likely a read error. This chain connects TRBV2 to TRBJ2-7; 11 bases align to TRBD2. The CDR3 covers 14 residues. Unmatched junction bases numbered 4, after V lost 5 bases and J lost 4 bases. CDR1 is SNHLY, CDR2 FYNNEI, per germline. The DNA of the CDR3 is TGTGCCAGCAGTTATACTAGCGGGGGTTACGAGCAGTACCTC. As protein: CASSYTSGGYEQYL.

This clonotype was detected only a few times. The chain employs TRBV7-9 and TRBJ2-7; D could derive from TRBD1 or TRBD2 (5 bases each). Germline V lookup: CDR1 SEHNR, CDR2 FQNEAQ (reference sequence). V was trimmed by 5 bases and J by 3 bases, leaving 14 bases between them. This CDR3 spans 14 amino acids. This CDR3 reads CASSPGRGVYEQYF. CDR3 DNA sequence: TGTGCCAGCAGCCCGGGACGGGGCGTCTACGAGCAGTACTTC.

A word on this clonotype: A read error is possible here, since a much larger clone lies one base away. V is TRBV15 and J is TRBJ1-1; D is perhaps TRBD1 (6 bases). Germline CDR1 and CDR2: LNHNV and YYDKDF (reference sequence). This CDR3 region has 15 residues. The CDR3 DNA is TGTGCCGCCAGCAGAGGTCAGGGGAAGGACACTGAAGCTTTCTTT. Translating gives CAASRGQGKDTEAFF. Using reference TRBV15 and TRBJ1-1 for the parts outside the CDR3, the full variable domain is DAMVIQNPRYQVTQFGKPVTLSCSQTLNHNVMYWYQQKSSQAPKLLFHYYDKDFNNEADTPDNFQSRRPNTSFCFLDIRSPGLGDTAMYLCAASRGQGKDTEAFFGQGTRLTVV.

This clonotype was detected ten times or more. This chain connects TRBV25-1 to TRBJ1-4, with D maybe TRBD1 (5 bases). This CDR3 spans 15 amino acids. V lost 5 bases and J lost 2, with 12 bases in between. Per germline, CDR1 MGHDK and CDR2 SYGVNS. The CDR3 region is CASSRVGDTNEKLFF. The CDR3, as DNA: TGTGCCAGCAGTAGAGTGGGGGACACTAATGAAAAACTGTTTTTT.

V gene TRBV4-2 combines with J gene TRBJ2-1, with 8 bases aligning to TRBD2. Trimming at V came to 4 bases and at J to 7 bases, leaving 6 bases not matched to a gene. The CDR3 extends over 14 amino acids. The germline V gene encodes CDR1 LGHNA and CDR2 YNFKEQ. The CDR3 is CASSPGAGGNEQFF. In nucleotides, the CDR3 is TGTGCCAGCAGCCCCGGGGCGGGAGGTAATGAGCAGTTCTTC.

This clonotype was seen at least ten times. The gene calls are TRBV2 and TRBJ1-1; 7 bases agree with TRBD1. V gave up 6 bases and J gave up 5 bases; unmatched junction bases: 6. Germline CDR1 is SNHLY and CDR2 is FYNNEI. This CDR3 region has 13 residues. Here the CDR3 reads CASRVQGGTEAFF. Here the CDR3 DNA reads TGTGCCAGCAGGGTTCAGGGGGGGACTGAAGCTTTCTTT.